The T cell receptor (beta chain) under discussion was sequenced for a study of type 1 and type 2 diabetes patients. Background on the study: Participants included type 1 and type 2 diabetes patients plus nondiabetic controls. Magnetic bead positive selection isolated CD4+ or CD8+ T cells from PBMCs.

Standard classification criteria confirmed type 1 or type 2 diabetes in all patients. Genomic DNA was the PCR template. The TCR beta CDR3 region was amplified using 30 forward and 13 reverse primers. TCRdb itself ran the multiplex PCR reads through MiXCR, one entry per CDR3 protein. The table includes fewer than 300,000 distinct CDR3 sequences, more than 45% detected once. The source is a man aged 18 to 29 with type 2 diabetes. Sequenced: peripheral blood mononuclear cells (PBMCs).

CDR3 nucleotide sequence: TGCAGTGCTAATCAACCGGTAGGGCGAGTTGAGCAGTTCTTC. It yields the protein CSANQPVGRVEQFF. The chain couples TRBV20-1 to TRBJ2-1, with no clear D. The ends were cut back, 4 bases at V and 9 bases at J, with 19 bases in the middle. The CDR3 is made up of 14 amino acids. Germline values: CDR1 DFQATT, CDR2 SNEGSKA (reference sequence).